This T cell receptor (beta chain) originates from a study of blood T cell repertoires in COVID-19. This clone showed up just once. Only in-frame clones appear in the TCRdb table, and some are missing; sequencing was by immunoSEQ multiplex PCR. Among around 280,000 clones listed, around 87% were seen once. This TCR came from a woman younger than 45 who had recovered from COVID-19. The source material was peripheral blood.

CDR3 sequence reads: CASSEYRQSTGELFF. The DNA of the CDR3 is TGTGCCAGCAGTGAATATCGACAGAGCACCGGGGAGCTGTTTTTT. The chain links TRBV2 to TRBJ2-2, with D perhaps matching TRBD1 (5 bases). V lost 2 bases and J lost 4, with 11 bases in between. The CDR3 sequence is 15 residues long. Per germline, CDR1 SNHLY and CDR2 FYNNEI.